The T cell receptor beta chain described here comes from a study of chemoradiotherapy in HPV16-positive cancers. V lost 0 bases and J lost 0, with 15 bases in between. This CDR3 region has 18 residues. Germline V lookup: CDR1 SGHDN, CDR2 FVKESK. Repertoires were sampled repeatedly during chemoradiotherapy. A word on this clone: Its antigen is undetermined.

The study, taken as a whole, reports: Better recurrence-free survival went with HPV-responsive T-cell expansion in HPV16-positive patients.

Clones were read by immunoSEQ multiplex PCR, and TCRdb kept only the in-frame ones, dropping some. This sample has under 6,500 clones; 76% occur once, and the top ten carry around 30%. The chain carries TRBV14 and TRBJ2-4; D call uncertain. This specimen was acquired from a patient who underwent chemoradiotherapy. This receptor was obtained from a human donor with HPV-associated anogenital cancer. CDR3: CASSQDVWSPLAKNIQYF. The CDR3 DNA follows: TGTGCCAGCAGCCAAGATGTTTGGTCTCCTCTAGCCAAAAACATTCAGTACTTC.